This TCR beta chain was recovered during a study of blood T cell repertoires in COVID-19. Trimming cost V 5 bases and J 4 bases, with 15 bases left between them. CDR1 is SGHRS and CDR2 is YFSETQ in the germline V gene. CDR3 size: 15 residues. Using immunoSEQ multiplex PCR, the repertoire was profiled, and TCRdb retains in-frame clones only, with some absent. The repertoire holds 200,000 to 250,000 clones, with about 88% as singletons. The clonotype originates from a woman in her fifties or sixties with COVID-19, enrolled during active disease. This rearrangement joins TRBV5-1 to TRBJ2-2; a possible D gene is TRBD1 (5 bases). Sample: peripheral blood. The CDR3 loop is CASSSQMDITGELFF. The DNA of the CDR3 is TGCGCCAGCAGTAGTCAAATGGACATCACCGGGGAGCTGTTTTTT. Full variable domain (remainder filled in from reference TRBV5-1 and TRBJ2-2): KAGVTQTPRYLIKTRGQQVTLSCSPISGHRSVSWYQQTPGQGLQFLFEYFSETQRNKGNFPGRFSGRQFSNSRSEMNVSTLELGDSALYLCASSSQMDITGELFFGEGSRLTVL.